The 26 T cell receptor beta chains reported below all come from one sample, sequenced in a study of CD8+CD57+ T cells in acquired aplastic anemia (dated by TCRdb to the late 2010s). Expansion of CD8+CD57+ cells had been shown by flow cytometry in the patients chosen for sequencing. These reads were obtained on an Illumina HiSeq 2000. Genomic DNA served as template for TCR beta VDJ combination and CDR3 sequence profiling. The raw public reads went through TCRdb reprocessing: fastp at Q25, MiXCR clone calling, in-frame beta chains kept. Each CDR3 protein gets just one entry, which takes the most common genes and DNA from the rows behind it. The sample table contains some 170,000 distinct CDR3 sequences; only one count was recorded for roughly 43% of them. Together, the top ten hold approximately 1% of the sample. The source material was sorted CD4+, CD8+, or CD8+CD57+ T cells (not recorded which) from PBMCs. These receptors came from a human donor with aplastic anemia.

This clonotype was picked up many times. The CDR3 DNA is TGCGCCAGCAGCCAAGGGGTATGGGAGACCCAGTACTTC. Translation gives CASSQGVWETQYF. This rearrangement joins TRBV4-1 to TRBJ2-5; D gene uncertain. The germline V gene encodes CDR1 MGHRA and CDR2 YSYEKL. The CDR3 spans 13 residues. The V gene lost 1 base and the J gene lost 5 bases, with 8 bases spanning the gap.

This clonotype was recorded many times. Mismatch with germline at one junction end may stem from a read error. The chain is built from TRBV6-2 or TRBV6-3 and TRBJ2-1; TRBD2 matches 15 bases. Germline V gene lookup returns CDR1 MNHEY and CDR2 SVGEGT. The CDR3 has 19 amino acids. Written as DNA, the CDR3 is TGTGCCAGCAGCTACTCGGGACTAGCGGGGGGCAACTCCTACAATGAGCAGTTCTTC. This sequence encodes CASSYSGLAGGNSYNEQFF.

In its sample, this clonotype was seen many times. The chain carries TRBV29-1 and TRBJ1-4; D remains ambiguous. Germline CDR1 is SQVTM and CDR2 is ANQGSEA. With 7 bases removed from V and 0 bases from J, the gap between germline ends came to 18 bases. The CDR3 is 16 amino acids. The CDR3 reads CSAGVSNRATNEKLFF. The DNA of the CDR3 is TGCAGCGCTGGGGTGTCCAACCGCGCAACTAATGAAAAACTGTTTTTT. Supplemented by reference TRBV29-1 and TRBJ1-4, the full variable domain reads SAVISQKPSRDICQRGTSLTIQCQVDSQVTMMFWYRQQPGQSLTLIATANQGSEATYESGFVIDKFPISRPNLTFSTLTVSNMSPEDSSIYLCSAGVSNRATNEKLFFGSGTQLSVL.

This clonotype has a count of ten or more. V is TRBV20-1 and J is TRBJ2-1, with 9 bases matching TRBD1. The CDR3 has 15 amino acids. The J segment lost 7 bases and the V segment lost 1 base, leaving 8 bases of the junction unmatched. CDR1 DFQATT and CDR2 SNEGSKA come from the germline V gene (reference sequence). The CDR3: CSARVGDRVSNEQFF. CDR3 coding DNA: TGCAGTGCTAGAGTCGGGGACAGGGTTTCGAATGAGCAGTTCTTC.

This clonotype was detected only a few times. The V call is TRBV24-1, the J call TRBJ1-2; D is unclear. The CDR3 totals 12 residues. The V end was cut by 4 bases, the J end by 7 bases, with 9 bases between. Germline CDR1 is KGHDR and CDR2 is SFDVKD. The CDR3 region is CATSEPHPGYTF. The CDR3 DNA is TGTGCCACCAGTGAACCGCATCCTGGCTACACCTTC.

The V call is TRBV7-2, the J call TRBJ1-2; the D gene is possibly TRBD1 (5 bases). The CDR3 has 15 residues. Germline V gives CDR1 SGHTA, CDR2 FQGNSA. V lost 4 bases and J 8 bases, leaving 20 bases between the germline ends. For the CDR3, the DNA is TGTGCCAGCAGCTCCCCCCCAGCGGCAGGGCGCGGCTACACCTTC. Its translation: CASSSPPAAGRGYTF.

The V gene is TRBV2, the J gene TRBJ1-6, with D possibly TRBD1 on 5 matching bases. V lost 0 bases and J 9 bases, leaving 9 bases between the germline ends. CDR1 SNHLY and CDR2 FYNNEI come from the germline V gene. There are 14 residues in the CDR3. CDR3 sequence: CASSEAPGTSPLHF. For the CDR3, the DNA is TGTGCCAGCAGTGAAGCGCCCGGGACTTCACCCCTCCACTTT.

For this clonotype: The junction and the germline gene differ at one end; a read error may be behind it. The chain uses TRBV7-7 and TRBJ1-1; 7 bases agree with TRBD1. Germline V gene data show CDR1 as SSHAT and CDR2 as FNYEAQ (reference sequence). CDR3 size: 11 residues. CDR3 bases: TGTGCTAGCAGCTTAAAGGGGGCGGCTTTCTTT. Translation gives CASSLKGAAFF. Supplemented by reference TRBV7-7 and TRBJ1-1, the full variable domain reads GAGVSQSPRYKVTKRGQDVTLRCDPISSHATLYWYQQALGQGPEFLTYFNYEAQPDKSGLPSDRFSAERPEGSISTLTIQRTEQRDSAMYRCASSLKGAAFFGQGTRLTVV.

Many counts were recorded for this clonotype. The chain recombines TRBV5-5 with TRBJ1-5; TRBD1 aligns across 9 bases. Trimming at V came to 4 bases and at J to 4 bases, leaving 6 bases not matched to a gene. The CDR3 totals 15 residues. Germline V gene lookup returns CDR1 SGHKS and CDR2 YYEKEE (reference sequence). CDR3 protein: CASSMDRGINQPQHF. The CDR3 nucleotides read TGTGCCAGCAGCATGGACAGGGGCATTAATCAGCCCCAGCATTTT.

The chain's CDR3 is CASSLAVGHLTDTQYF. The CDR3 DNA reads TGTGCCAGCAGCTTAGCGGTCGGACACCTCACAGATACGCAGTATTTT. V usage is TRBV7-2 and J usage is TRBJ2-3; D might be TRBD1 (5 bases). The V gene lost 0 bases and the J gene lost 2 bases, with 12 bases spanning the gap. CDR3 length equals 16 residues. The germline V gene has CDR1 SGHTA and CDR2 FQGNSA.

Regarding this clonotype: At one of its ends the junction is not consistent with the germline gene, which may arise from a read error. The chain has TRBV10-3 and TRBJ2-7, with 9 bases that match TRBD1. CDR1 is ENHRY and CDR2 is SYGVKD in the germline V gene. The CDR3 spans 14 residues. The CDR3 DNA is TGTGCCAGCAGTGAGGGGACAGGGACCTACGAGCAGTACTTC. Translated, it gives CASSEGTGTYEQYF.

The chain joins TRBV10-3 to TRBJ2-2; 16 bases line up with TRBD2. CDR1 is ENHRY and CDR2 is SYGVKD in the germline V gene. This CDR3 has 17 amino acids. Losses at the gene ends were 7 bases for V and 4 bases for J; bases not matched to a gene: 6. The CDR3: CAITGTSGGAGTGELFF. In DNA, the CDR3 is TGTGCCATCACTGGGACTAGCGGGGGGGCCGGCACCGGGGAGCTGTTTTTT.

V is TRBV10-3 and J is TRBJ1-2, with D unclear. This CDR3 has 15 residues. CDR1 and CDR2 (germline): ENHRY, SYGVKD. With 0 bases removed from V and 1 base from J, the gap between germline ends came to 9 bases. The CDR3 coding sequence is TGTGCCATCAGTGAGTCGGCAGAAGGTAACTATGGCTACACCTTC. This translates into CAISESAEGNYGYTF.

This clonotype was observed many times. Written as DNA, the CDR3 is TGTGCCAGCAGCCAAGATTTCACAGATACGCAGTATTTT. It encodes CASSQDFTDTQYF. This sequence joins TRBV3-1 and TRBJ2-3; D remains ambiguous. This CDR3 is 13 amino acids long. The V gene's germline CDR1 is LGHDT and CDR2 YNNKEL (reference sequence). V dropped 0 bases and J dropped 2 bases, with 3 bases sitting between them.

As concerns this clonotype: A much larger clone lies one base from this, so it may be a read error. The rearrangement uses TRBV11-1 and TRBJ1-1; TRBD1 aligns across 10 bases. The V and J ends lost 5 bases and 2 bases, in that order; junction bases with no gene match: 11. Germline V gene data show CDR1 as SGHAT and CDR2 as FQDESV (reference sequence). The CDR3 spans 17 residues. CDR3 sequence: CASSLTRQGAINTEAFF. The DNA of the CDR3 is TGTGCCAGCAGCCTAACGCGACAGGGGGCCATAAACACTGAAGCTTTCTTT.

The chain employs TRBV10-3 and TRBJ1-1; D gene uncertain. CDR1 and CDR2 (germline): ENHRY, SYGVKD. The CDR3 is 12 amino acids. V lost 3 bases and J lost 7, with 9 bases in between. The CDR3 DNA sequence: TGTGCCATCAGTGACGTGACGGATGAAGCTTTCTTT. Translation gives CAISDVTDEAFF.

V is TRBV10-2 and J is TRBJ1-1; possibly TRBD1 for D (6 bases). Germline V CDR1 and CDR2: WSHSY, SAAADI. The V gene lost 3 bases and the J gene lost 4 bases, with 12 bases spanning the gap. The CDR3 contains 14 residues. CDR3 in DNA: TGCGCCAGCAGTGAAGGGGGGTTCGGCACTGAAGCTTTCTTT. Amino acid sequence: CASSEGGFGTEAFF.

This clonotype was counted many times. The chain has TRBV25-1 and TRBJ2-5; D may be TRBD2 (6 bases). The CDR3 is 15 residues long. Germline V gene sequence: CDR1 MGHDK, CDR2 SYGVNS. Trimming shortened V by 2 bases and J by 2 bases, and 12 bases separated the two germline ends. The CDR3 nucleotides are TGTGCCAGCAGTGAAGGCAGGAGGGGACAAGAGACCCAGTACTTC. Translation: CASSEGRRGQETQYF.

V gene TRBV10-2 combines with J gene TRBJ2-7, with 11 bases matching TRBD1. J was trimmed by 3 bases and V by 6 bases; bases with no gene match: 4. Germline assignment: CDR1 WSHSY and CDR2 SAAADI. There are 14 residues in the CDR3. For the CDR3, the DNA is TGCGCCAGCAGCGAGGACAGGGGGCTCTACGAGCAGTACTTC. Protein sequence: CASSEDRGLYEQYF.

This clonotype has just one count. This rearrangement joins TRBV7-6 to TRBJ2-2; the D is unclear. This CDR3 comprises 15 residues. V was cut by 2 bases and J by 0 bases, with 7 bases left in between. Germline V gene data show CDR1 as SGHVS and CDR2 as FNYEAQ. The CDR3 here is CASSLKGTNTGELFF. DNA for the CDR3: TGTGCCAGCAGCTTAAAGGGTACGAACACCGGGGAGCTGTTTTTT.

DNA for the CDR3: TGTGCCATCAGTGAGTCGGGGGGGGTAGGTCAGCCCCAGCATTTT. It specifies CAISESGGVGQPQHF. The chain employs TRBV10-3 and TRBJ1-5; tentative D call: TRBD1 (5 bases). CDR3 size: 15 residues. Germline CDR1 ENHRY, CDR2 SYGVKD. V was pared by 0 bases and J by 6 bases, with 12 bases between.

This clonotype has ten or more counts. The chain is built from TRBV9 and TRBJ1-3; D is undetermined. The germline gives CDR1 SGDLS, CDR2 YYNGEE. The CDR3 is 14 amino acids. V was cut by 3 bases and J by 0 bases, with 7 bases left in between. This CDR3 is CASSEGSSGNTIYF. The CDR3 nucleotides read TGTGCCAGCAGCGAGGGAAGCTCTGGAAACACCATATATTTT.

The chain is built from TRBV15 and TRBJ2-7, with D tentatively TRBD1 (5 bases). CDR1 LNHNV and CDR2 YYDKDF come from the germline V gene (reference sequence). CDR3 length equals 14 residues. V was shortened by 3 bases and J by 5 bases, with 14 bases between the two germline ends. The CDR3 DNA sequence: TGTGCCACCAGCAGGGCTTCAGGGTGGAACGAGCAGTACTTC. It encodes CATSRASGWNEQYF.

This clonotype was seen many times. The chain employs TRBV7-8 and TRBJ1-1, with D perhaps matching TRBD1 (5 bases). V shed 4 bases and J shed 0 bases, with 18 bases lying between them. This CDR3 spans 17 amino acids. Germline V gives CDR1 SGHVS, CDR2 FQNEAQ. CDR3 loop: CASSSPPGRTLNTEAFF. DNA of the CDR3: TGTGCCAGCAGCTCCCCTCCGGGACGGACCTTGAACACTGAAGCTTTCTTT.

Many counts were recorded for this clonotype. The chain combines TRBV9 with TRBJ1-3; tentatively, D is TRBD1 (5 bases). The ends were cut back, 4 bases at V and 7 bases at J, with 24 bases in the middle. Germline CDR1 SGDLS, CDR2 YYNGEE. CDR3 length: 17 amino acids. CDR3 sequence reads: CASSTPAGGDARNTIYF. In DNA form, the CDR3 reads TGTGCCAGCAGCACTCCCGCGGGGGGGGACGCCCGGAACACCATATATTTT.

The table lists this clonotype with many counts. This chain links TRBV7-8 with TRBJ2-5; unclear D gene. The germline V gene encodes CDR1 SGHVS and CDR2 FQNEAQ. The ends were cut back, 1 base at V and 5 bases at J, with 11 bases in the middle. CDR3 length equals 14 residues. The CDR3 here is CASSLVAARETQYF. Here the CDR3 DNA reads TGTGCCAGCAGCTTAGTTGCGGCCAGGGAGACCCAGTACTTC. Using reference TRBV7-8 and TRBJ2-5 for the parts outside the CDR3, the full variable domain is GAGVSQSPRYKVAKRGQDVALRCDPISGHVSLFWYQQALGQGPEFLTYFQNEAQLDKSGLPSDRFFAERPEGSVSTLKIQRTQQEDSAVYLCASSLVAARETQYFGPGTRLLVL.